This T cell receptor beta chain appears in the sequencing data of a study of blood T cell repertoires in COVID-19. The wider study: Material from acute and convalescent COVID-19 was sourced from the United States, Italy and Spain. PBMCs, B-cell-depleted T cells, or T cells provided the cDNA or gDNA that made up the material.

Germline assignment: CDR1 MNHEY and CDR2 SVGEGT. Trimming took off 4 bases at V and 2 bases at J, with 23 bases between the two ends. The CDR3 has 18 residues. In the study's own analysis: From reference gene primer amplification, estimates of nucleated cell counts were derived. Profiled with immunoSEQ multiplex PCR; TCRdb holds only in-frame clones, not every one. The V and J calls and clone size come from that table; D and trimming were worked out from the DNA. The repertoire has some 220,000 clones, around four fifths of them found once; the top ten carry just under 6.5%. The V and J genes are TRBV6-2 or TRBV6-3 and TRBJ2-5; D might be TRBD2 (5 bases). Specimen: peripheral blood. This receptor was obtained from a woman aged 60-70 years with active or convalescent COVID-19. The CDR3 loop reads CASSSETLFGREQETQYF. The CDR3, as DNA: TGTGCCAGCAGTTCCGAGACTCTCTTCGGTCGGGAACAAGAGACCCAGTACTTC.